The rows below give T cell receptor beta chains drawn from one sample of a study of cytomegalovirus exposure and HLA in healthy donors. The repertoire was sequenced with immunoSEQ multiplex PCR; TCRdb's copy has only in-frame clones and lacks some. The sample includes roughly 170,000 clones, more than 65% of them seen just once. Sequenced input: PBMCs. Receptor source: a girl aged 2-10 years in good health and CMV-seropositive. The CDR3 runs from the conserved cysteine through the conserved F or W.

j_gene | v_gene | CDR3aa
TRBJ2-7 | TRBV29-1 | CSVGGGLWEQYF
TRBJ1-1 | TRBV29-1 | CSVGDSKNTEAFF
TRBJ2-1 | TRBV12-5 | CASQNNEGNEQFF
TRBJ2-1 | TRBV7-9 | CASSSQSGRATYNEQFF
TRBJ1-4 | TRBV5-4 | CASSSKQTGIVEKLFF
TRBJ2-5 | TRBV9 | CASSVESSQETQYF
TRBJ2-5 | TRBV7-8 | CASSWHRGQETQYF
TRBJ2-1 | TRBV5-1 | CASSFGLAAYNEQFF
TRBJ1-1 | TRBV5-1 | CASSAGQAVNTEAFF
. | TRBV2 | CASSGEYEQYF
TRBJ1-2 | TRBV19 | CASSIPFSRNNYGYTF
TRBJ1-2 | TRBV4-1 | CASSRGSAAAYGYTF
TRBJ2-5 | TRBV11-3 | CASSFAEETQYF
TRBJ1-1 | TRBV19 | CASSIFGQVNTEAFF
TRBJ2-7 | TRBV10-3 | CAISGGLAGEQYF
TRBJ2-4 | TRBV6-1 | CASSDLSGTWIQYF
TRBJ1-5 | TRBV18 | CASSPGEGQPQHF
TRBJ1-1 | TRBV12-5 | CASGPTLHRGGTEAFF
TRBJ1-2 | TRBV27 | CASRTREGGNYGYTF
TRBJ2-2 | TRBV5-4 | CASSLVMGTGGTGELFF
TRBJ2-7 | TRBV4-1 | CASSQGYGTGNYEQYF
TRBJ1-1 | TRBV29-1 | CSVEPRGDMNTEAFF
TRBJ1-2 | TRBV5-8 | CASSWTGNPYGYTF
TRBJ1-3 | TRBV5-1 | CASSSDLVSSGNTIYF
TRBJ1-4 | TRBV7-3 | CASSPTGATNEKLFF
TRBJ1-2 | TRBV14 | CASSQETGAYGYTF
TRBJ2-7 | TRBV29-1 | CSVKQGSPYEQYF
TRBJ2-5 | TRBV5-1 | CASSLDGTRDRLAQYF
TRBJ2-3 | TRBV2 | CASSERASTDTQYF
TRBJ2-3 | TRBV2 | CASSGWRGDSDTQYF
TRBJ1-4 | TRBV6-5 | CASSYSSGHRNEKLFF
TRBJ1-2 | TRBV4-2 | CASSQGGGPRGYTF
TRBJ1-3 | TRBV13 | CASSYRQGSSGNTIYF